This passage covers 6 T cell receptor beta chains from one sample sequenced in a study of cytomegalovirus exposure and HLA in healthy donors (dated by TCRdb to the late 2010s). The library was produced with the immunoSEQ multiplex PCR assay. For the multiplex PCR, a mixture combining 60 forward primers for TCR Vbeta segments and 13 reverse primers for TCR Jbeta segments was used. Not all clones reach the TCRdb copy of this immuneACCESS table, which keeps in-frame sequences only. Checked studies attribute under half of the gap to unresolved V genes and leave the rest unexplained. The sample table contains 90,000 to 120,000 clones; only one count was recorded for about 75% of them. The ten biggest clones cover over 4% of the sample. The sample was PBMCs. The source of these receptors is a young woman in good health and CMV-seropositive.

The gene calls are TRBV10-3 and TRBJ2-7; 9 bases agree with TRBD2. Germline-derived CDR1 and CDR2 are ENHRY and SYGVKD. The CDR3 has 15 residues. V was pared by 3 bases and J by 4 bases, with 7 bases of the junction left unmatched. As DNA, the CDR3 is TGTGCCATCAGTGAAGGTCTAGCGGGGCCTTACGAGCAGTACTTC. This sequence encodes CAISEGLAGPYEQYF.

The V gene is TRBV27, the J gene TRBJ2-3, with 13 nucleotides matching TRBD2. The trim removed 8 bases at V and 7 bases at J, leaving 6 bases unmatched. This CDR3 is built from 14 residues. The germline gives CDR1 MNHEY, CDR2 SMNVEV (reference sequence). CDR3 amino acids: CASGLAGDGNTQYF. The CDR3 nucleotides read TGTGCCAGCGGACTAGCGGGGGACGGGAATACGCAGTATTTT.

In DNA, the CDR3 is TGTGCCAGCAGCCGCGAACGTCAGCCCCAGCATTTT. It codes for CASSRERQPQHF. The J gene is TRBJ1-5, the V gene TRBV28; D unclear. The ends were cut back, 6 bases at V and 6 bases at J, with 9 bases in the middle. Germline CDR1 is MDHEN and CDR2 is SYDVKM. The CDR3 spans 12 residues.

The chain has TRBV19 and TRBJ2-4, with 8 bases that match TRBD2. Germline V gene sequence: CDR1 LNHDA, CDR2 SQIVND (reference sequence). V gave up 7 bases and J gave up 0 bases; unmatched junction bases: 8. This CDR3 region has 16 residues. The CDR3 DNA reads TGTGCCAGTATCCCAACTAGCGGTCTAGCCAAAAACATTCAGTACTTC. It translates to CASIPTSGLAKNIQYF.

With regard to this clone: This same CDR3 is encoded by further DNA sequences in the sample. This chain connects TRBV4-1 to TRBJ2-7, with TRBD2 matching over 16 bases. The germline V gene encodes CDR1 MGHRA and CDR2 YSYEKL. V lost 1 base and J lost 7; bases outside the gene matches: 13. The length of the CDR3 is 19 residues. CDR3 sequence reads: CASSQVGLAGGPKSREQYF. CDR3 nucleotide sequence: TGCGCCAGCAGCCAAGTGGGACTAGCGGGAGGGCCGAAGTCCAGAGAGCAGTACTTC.

The CDR3, as DNA: TGTGCCAGCAGTGAAGGCAGGGATGTAGAGACCCAGTACTTC. It translates to CASSEGRDVETQYF. J is TRBJ2-5 and V is TRBV6-1, with D maybe TRBD1 (5 bases). The CDR3 totals 14 residues. Trimming pared 1 base from V and 4 bases from J, leaving 10 bases between. CDR1 MNHNS and CDR2 SASEGT come from the germline V gene.